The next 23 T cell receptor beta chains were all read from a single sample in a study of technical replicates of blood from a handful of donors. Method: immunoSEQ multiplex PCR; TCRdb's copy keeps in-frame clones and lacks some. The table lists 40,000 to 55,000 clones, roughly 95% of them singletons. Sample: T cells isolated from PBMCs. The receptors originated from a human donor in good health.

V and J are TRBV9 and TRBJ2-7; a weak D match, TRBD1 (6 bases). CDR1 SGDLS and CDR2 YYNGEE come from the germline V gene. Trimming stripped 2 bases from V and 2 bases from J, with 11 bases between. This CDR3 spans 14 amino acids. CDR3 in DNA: TGTGCCAGCAGCGTCAGGGGTACCCCCTACGAGCAGTACTTC. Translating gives CASSVRGTPYEQYF.

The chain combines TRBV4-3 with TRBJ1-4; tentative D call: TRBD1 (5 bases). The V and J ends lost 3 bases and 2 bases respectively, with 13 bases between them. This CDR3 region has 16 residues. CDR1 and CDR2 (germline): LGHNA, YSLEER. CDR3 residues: CASSQYSGSTNEKLFF. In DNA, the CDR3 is TGCGCCAGCAGCCAGTATTCAGGGTCCACTAATGAAAAACTGTTTTTT.

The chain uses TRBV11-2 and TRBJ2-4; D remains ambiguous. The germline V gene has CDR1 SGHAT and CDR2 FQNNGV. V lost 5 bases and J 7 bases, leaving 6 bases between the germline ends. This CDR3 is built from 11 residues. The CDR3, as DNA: TGTGCCAGCAGCACGAGGAACATTCAGTACTTC. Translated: CASSTRNIQYF.

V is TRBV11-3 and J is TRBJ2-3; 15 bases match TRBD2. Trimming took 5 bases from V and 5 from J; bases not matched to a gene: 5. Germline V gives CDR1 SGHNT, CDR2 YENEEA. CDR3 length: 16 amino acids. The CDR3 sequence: CASSPRTSGRGDTQYF. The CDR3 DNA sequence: TGTGCCAGCAGCCCTAGGACTAGCGGGAGGGGAGATACGCAGTATTTT.

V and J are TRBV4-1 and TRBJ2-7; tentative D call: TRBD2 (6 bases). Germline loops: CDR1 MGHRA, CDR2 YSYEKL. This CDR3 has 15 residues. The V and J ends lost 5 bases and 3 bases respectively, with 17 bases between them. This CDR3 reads CASSTPSAGIYEQYF. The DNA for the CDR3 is TGCGCCAGCAGCACCCCTAGCGCCGGGATCTACGAGCAGTACTTC.

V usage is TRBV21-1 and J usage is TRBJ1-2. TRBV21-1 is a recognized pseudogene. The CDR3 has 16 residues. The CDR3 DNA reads TGTGCCAGCAGCACTGACCCCGAGGGCGCATACTATGGCTACACCTTC. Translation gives CASSTDPEGAYYGYTF.

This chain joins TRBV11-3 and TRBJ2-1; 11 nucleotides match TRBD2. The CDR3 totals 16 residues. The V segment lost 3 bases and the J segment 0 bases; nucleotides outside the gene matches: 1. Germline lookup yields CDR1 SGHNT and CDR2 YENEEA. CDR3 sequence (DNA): TGTGCCAGCAGCTTCACTAGCGGGAGCTCCTACAATGAGCAGTTCTTC. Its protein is CASSFTSGSSYNEQFF.

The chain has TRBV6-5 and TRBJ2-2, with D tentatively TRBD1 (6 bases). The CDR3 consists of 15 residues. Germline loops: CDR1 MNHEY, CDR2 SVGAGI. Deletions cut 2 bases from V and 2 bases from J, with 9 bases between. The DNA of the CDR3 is TGTGCCAGCAGTTACCTCAGGGGAAACACCGGGGAGCTGTTTTTT. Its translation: CASSYLRGNTGELFF.

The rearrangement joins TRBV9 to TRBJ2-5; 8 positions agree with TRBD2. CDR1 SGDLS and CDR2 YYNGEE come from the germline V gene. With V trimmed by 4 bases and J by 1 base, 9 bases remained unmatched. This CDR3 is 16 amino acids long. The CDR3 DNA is TGTGCCAGCAGCAAAGGGGGTAGCGGGACCCAAGAGACCCAGTACTTC. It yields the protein CASSKGGSGTQETQYF.

For the CDR3, the DNA is TGTGCCATCAGTCAAAGTATCGCTAGCGGGAGGAACGGGCAGTACTTC. Translating it yields CAISQSIASGRNGQYF. The V and J genes are TRBV10-3 and TRBJ2-7, with TRBD2 matching over 11 bases. This CDR3 contains 16 residues. Germline CDR1 is ENHRY and CDR2 is SYGVKD. V shed 5 bases, J shed 9 bases, and the junction held 15 bases outside the gene matches.

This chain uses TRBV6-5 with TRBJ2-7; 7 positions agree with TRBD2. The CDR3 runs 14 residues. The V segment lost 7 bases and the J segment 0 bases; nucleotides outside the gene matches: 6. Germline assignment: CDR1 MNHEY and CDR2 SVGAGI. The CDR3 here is CASTRPGGSYEQYF. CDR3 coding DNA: TGTGCCAGCACCCGACCGGGGGGCTCCTACGAGCAGTACTTC.

CDR3 in DNA: TGTGCCAGCAGCTTAAGGCCCCGAGATACGCAGTATTTT. Its protein product is CASSLRPRDTQYF. The genes are TRBV7-3 and TRBJ2-3; D unresolved. This CDR3 region has 13 residues. Germline CDR1 SGHTA, CDR2 FQGTGA. The V gene lost 1 base and the J gene lost 5 bases, with 7 bases spanning the gap.

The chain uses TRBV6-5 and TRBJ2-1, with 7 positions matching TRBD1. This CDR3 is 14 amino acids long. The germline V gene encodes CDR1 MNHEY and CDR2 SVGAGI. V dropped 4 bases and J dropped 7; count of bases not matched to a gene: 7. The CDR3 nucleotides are TGTGCCAGCAGTTCATACAGGGGCTCAAATGAGCAGTTCTTC. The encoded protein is CASSSYRGSNEQFF.

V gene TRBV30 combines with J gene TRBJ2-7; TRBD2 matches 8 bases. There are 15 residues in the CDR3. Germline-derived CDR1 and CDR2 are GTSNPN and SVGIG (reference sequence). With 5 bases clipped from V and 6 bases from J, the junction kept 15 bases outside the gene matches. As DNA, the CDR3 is TGTGCCTGGGCTGCAGGACTAGCAGTTCTCTCCGAGCAGTACTTC. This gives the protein CAWAAGLAVLSEQYF.

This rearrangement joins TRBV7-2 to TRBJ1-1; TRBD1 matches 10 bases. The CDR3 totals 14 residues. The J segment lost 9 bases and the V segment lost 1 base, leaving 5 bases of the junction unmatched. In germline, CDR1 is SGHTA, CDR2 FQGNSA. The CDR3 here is CASSLGGQGEKAFF. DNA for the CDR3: TGTGCCAGCAGCTTAGGCGGACAGGGGGAAAAAGCTTTCTTT.

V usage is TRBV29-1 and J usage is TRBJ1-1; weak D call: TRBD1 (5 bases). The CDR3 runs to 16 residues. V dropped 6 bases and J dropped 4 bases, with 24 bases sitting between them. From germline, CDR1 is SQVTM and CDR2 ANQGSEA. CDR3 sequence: CSVGGGTGLRGTEAFF. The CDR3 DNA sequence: TGCAGCGTCGGGGGGGGAACAGGCCTAAGGGGCACTGAAGCTTTCTTT.

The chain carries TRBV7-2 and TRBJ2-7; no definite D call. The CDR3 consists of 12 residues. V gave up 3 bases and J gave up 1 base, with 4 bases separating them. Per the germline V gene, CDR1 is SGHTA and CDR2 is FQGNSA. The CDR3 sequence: CASSFPSYEQYF. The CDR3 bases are TGTGCCAGCAGCTTCCCTTCCTACGAGCAGTACTTC.

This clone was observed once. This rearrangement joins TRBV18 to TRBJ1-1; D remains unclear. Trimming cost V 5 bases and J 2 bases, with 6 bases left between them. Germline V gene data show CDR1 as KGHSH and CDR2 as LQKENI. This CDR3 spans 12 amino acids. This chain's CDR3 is CASSGDNTEAFF. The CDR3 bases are TGTGCCAGCTCAGGAGATAACACTGAAGCTTTCTTT.

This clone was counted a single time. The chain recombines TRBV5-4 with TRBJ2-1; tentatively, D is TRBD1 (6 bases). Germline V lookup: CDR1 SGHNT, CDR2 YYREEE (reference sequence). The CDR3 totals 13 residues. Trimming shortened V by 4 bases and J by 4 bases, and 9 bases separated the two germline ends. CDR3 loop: CASSLGQYNEQFF. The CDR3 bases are TGTGCCAGCAGCCTCGGACAGTACAATGAGCAGTTCTTC.

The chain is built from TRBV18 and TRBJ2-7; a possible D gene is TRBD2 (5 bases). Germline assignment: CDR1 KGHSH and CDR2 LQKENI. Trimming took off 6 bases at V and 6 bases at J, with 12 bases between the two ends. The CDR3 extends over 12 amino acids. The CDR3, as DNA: TGTGCCAGCTCCTCGACTAATTTCGAGCAGTACTTC. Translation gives CASSSTNFEQYF.

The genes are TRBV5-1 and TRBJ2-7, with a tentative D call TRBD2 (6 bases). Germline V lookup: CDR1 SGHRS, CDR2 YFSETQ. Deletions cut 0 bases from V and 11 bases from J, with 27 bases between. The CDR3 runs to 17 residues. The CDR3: CASSLGLVSYGILGEYF. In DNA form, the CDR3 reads TGCGCCAGCAGCTTGGGACTAGTTTCCTACGGTATCCTCGGGGAGTACTTC.

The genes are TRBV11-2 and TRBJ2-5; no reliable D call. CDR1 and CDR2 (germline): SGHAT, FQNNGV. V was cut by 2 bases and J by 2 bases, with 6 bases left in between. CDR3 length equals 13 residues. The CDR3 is CASSLYTQETQYF. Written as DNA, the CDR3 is TGTGCCAGCAGCTTATACACACAAGAGACCCAGTACTTC.

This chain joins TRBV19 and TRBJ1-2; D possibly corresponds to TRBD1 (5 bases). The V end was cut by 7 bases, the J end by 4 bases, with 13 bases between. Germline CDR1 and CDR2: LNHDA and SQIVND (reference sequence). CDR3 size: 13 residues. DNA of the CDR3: TGTGCCAGTACCAATCAGGGAAGCTATGGCTACACCTTC. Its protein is CASTNQGSYGYTF.